This T cell receptor beta chain is from a study of blood T cells in healthy people across ages. Alongside a J-beta primer mix, a sample-barcoded 5' primer served in a second PCR lasting about 7 to 11 cycles. TCRdb processed the 5' RACE reads anew with MiXCR; each CDR3 protein has one entry. The sample records about 700,000 distinct CDR3 sequences, less than 40% being singletons. Study findings and constraints: Diversity figures derived from one million T cells were judged to underestimate the true value.

The CDR3 covers 16 residues. Trimming took 6 bases from V and 9 from J, leaving 27 bases between them. The germline V gene encodes CDR1 SQVTM and CDR2 ANQGSEA. This clonotype was seen ten or more times. Antigen: not known. The source material was blood. The V call is TRBV29-1, the J call TRBJ2-1; D not resolved. The TCR was taken from a woman at least 80 years old in good health. In DNA, the CDR3 is TGCAGCGTAGTACAGAAACCTAAAGGTATACAAAGTGAGCAGTTCTTC. As protein: CSVVQKPKGIQSEQFF.